This T cell receptor beta chain was identified in a study of OX40 agonist ivuxolimab in advanced cancers. Study-level findings and limits: Dosing at 0.1 to 3.0 mg/kg was accompanied by clonal expansion of CD4+ and CD8+ blood T cells by week 6.

Remarks on this clone: Its antigen is currently unknown.

Autoimmune disease history or systemic immunosuppression excluded patients. Libraries were prepared by immunoSEQ multiplex PCR; TCRdb keeps only in-frame clonotypes and omits some of them. The sample carries about 20,000 clones, 79% recorded once. With 3 bases clipped from V and 4 bases from J, the junction kept 6 bases outside the gene matches. Germline CDR1 reads SQVTM; CDR2 reads ANQGSEA. The CDR3 runs 14 residues. The source was CD4+ or CD8+ T cells sorted from blood, collected in a trial of the OX40 agonist ivuxolimab. This chain uses TRBV29-1 with TRBJ1-2; 9 nucleotides line up with TRBD1. The sequence was obtained from an adult with an advanced solid tumor such as melanoma, head and neck, liver or kidney cancer. The CDR3 region has the DNA TGCAGCGTTGAGAGGGACAGGGACGGCTATGGCTACACCTTC. This codes for CSVERDRDGYGYTF.